This is a list of T cell receptor beta chains from one sample in a study of blood T cell repertoires in COVID-19. Clones were read by immunoSEQ multiplex PCR, and TCRdb kept only the in-frame ones, dropping some. The data contain around 230,000 clones, approximately 85% of them singletons. Sequenced input: peripheral blood. The receptor source for this set is a man aged 50 or older with COVID-19, enrolled during active disease. Both conserved end residues are part of each CDR3. A D gene is named only where the DNA matches it firmly. Not every row has a clone size; where given, it reads once, few, many or a size class.

j_call	clone_size	v_call	d_call	cdr3_nt	cdr3_aa
TRBJ2-7	NA	TRBV11-2	NA	TGTGCCAGCAGCTTATCAGGGTCCATCTACGAGCAGTACTTC	CASSLSGSIYEQYF
TRBJ1-1	once	TRBV7-9	NA	TGTGCCAGCAGCCTTACAGGGTACACTGAAGCTTTCTTT	CASSLTGYTEAFF
TRBJ2-7	NA	TRBV10-3	NA	TGTGCCATCAGTGAGCGCCAGATCTACGAGCAGTACTTC	CAISERQIYEQYF
TRBJ2-1	NA	TRBV7-9	NA	TGTGCCAGCAGCAGACCTCGGGCAGGGCCAAACAATGAGCAGTTCTTC	CASSRPRAGPNNEQFF
TRBJ1-2	NA	TRBV28	NA	TGTGCCAGCAGTTTAAGGCAGGCCTATGGCTACACCTTC	CASSLRQAYGYTF
TRBJ2-2	NA	TRBV7-2	TRBD2	TGTGCCAGCAGCTTAGAGGGACTAGCGGGGATAAACACCGGGGAGCTGTTTTTT	CASSLEGLAGINTGELFF
TRBJ2-1	once	TRBV11-2	TRBD2	TGTGCCAGCAGCTTTGAGTTAGCGGGGGGGCCTTACAATGAGCAGTTCTTC	CASSFELAGGPYNEQFF
TRBJ1-2	NA	TRBV3-1/TRBV3-2	TRBD1	TGTGCCAGCAGCCCCTGGACAGGGCGGATGAACTATGGCTACACCTTC	CASSPWTGRMNYGYTF
TRBJ1-4	few	TRBV30	NA	TGTGCCTGGAGTGAACCCCCGGAGGCTAGGAATGAAAAACTGTTTTTT	CAWSEPPEARNEKLFF
TRBJ2-3	once	TRBV4-3	NA	TGCGCCAGCAGCCAAGGTAGGGGGTCAGAGACAGATACGCAGTATTTT	CASSQGRGSETDTQYF
TRBJ1-2	NA	TRBV5-4	TRBD1	TGTGCCAGCAGCTTAGACAGGGGGCTAAACTATGGCTACACCTTC	CASSLDRGLNYGYTF
TRBJ2-3	NA	TRBV28	TRBD2	TGTGCCATCACCGGGGGGGGCCTTGGCACAGATACGCAGTATTTT	CAITGGGLGTDTQYF
TRBJ2-5	NA	TRBV21-1	NA	TGTGCCAGCAGCAAAGTACGGACAGGGAAAGAGACCCAGTACTTC	CASSKVRTGKETQYF
TRBJ1-1	once	TRBV2	NA	TGTGCCAGCAACCCTCGAGCCACTGAAGCTTTCTTT	CASNPRATEAFF
TRBJ1-2	NA	TRBV28	TRBD1	TGTGCCAGCAGGGGACAGGTGATAAACTATGGCTACACCTTC	CASRGQVINYGYTF
TRBJ1-2	NA	TRBV3-1/TRBV3-2	TRBD1	TGTGCCAGCAGCCCCCCTTCTTCGGGACAGGGGTCCTATGGCTACACCTTC	CASSPPSSGQGSYGYTF
TRBJ1-1	NA	TRBV19	TRBD1	TGTGCCAGCGCTACAGGGGGCCTAAACACTGAAGCTTTCTTT	CASATGGLNTEAFF
TRBJ1-2	NA	TRBV7-9	NA	TGTGCCAGCAGCCCCGGAGGGGACTATGGCTACACCTTC	CASSPGGDYGYTF
TRBJ1-2	NA	TRBV12-3/TRBV12-4	NA	TGTGCCAGCACCCGGACCGGGGGAGGTGGCTACACCTTC	CASTRTGGGGYTF
TRBJ2-6	NA	TRBV18	TRBD1	TGTGCCAGCTCACAACAGGGGGCAGGAGGGGCCAACGTCCTGACTTTC	CASSQQGAGGANVLTF
TRBJ1-5	NA	TRBV5-8	TRBD1	TGTGCCAGCAGCTTGGAGGGGACAGATTATCAGCCCCAGCATTTT	CASSLEGTDYQPQHF
TRBJ2-2	NA	TRBV30	TRBD2	TGTGCCTGGACCCCCCCCGGGACTAGGCGTTCCGGGGAGCTGTTTTTT	CAWTPPGTRRSGELFF
TRBJ2-1	NA	TRBV5-4	TRBD1	TGTGCCAGCAGCTCGGACAGGGGTTACAATGAGCAGTTCTTC	CASSSDRGYNEQFF
TRBJ2-1	NA	TRBV9	NA	TGTGCCAGCAGCGTAGTAGGACAGTCAAATGAGCAGTTCTTC	CASSVVGQSNEQFF
TRBJ1-2	NA	TRBV28	NA	TGTGCCAGCAGCGCACACCTCCGCTATGGCTACACCTTC	CASSAHLRYGYTF
TRBJ2-1	few	TRBV11-2	NA	TGTGCCAGCAGCTCCCTGGCTACCAGGTCCTACAATGAGCAGTTCTTC	CASSSLATRSYNEQFF
TRBJ2-3	NA	TRBV20-1	NA	TGCAGTGCTAGTTTAAAAGATACGCAGTATTTT	CSASLKDTQYF
TRBJ1-2	NA	TRBV24-1	NA	TGTGCCACCAGTGACCCGACGGGAAACTATGGCTACACCTTC	CATSDPTGNYGYTF
TRBJ2-7	NA	TRBV6-1	TRBD2	TGTGCCAGCAGTGACCGGGGGGGCGGCGAGCAGTACTTC	CASSDRGGGEQYF
TRBJ2-7	many	TRBV2	NA	TGTGCCAGCAGTGAACGGGGTAAGGTTTACGAGCAGTACTTC	CASSERGKVYEQYF
TRBJ1-6	NA	TRBV5-1	TRBD1	TGCGCCAGCAGCTTTGAGGGGGCGCGAAATTCACCCCTCCACTTT	CASSFEGARNSPLHF
TRBJ2-5	NA	TRBV11-1	NA	TGTGCCAGCAGTTCGAGTATGGAGACCCAGTACTTC	CASSSSMETQYF
TRBJ2-1	once	TRBV2	NA	TGTGCCAGCAGACCCGGACAGTCCTACAATGAGCAGTTCTTC	CASRPGQSYNEQFF
TRBJ2-5	NA	TRBV6-2/TRBV6-3	TRBD2	TGTGCCAGCAGTCCCGGGGACTATGGGGCCCAGTACTTC	CASSPGDYGAQYF
TRBJ2-5	NA	TRBV19	TRBD2	TGTGCCAGTAGTATGCGGCCTAGCGGGGGGTTGGAGACCCAGTACTTC	CASSMRPSGGLETQYF
TRBJ1-4	NA	TRBV30	TRBD1	TGTGCCTGGAGTGTTCAGGGGGCGGTTGAAAAACTGTTTTTT	CAWSVQGAVEKLFF
TRBJ2-1	once	TRBV20-1	NA	TGCAGTGCTAGAGGGGAGACAGAGCAGTTCTTC	CSARGETEQFF
TRBJ2-5	NA	TRBV5-4	TRBD1	TGTGCCAGCAGCTTGAGGGACAGGGAAGTGCAGACCCAGTACTTC	CASSLRDREVQTQYF
TRBJ1-5	NA	TRBV5-8	NA	TGTGCCAGCAGCTTGGTCGGGACATATAGTTTCAATCAGCCCCAGCATTTT	CASSLVGTYSFNQPQHF
TRBJ2-2	NA	TRBV5-4	NA	TGTGCCAGCAGCTTGGCCCAGGGACAGAACACCGGGGAGCTGTTTTTT	CASSLAQGQNTGELFF
TRBJ2-2	NA	TRBV6-5	NA	TGTGCCAGCGCAGGGGATACCGGGGAGCTGTTTTTT	CASAGDTGELFF